Below, 18 T cell receptor beta chains from the same sample are listed, as sequenced in a study of shared clonotypes between healthy human individuals. Assay: immunoSEQ multiplex PCR; the TCRdb copy retains only in-frame clones and omits some. The table records around 600,000 clones, 98% of them present only once. Naivety among CD8 cells was defined by CD45RO negativity and positive CCR7 selection, thereby excluding terminally differentiated effector memory CD45RA+ cells. Sequenced: naive CD8+ T cells sorted from blood. The receptors come from a man aged 25-45 years in good health.

The chain recombines TRBV5-6 with TRBJ2-1; 7 bases are shared with TRBD1. V was clipped by 4 bases and J by 0 bases; unmatched bases: 4. Germline V lookup: CDR1 SGHDT, CDR2 YYEEEE. The CDR3 sequence is 15 residues long. The CDR3 reads CASSTDRYSYNEQFF. DNA of the CDR3: TGTGCCAGCAGCACGGACAGGTACTCCTACAATGAGCAGTTCTTC.

The chain couples TRBV10-3 to TRBJ1-3; unclear D gene. The CDR3 totals 13 residues. V was trimmed by 8 bases and J by 0 bases, leaving 8 bases between them. Germline CDR1 ENHRY, CDR2 SYGVKD. CDR3 region: CAILRSSGNTIYF. Here the CDR3 DNA reads TGTGCCATCCTGAGGAGCTCTGGAAACACCATATATTTT.

This chain connects TRBV5-1 to TRBJ2-7, with 9 bases identical to TRBD1. This CDR3 has 14 amino acids. The germline V gene encodes CDR1 SGHRS and CDR2 YFSETQ. J was trimmed by 6 bases and V by 4 bases; bases with no gene match: 8. Written as DNA, the CDR3 is TGCGCCAGCAGCGAAGGGACAGGGCTTTTCGAGCAGTACTTC. This sequence encodes CASSEGTGLFEQYF.

The chain uses TRBV11-2 and TRBJ2-1; no definite D call. V shed 2 bases and J shed 5 bases, with 16 bases lying between them. The CDR3 totals 16 residues. From germline, CDR1 is SGHAT and CDR2 FQNNGV. The CDR3 nucleotides are TGTGCCAGCAGCTTATCAACGGGCTTAATTAACAATGAGCAGTTCTTC. It codes for CASSLSTGLINNEQFF. Supplemented by reference TRBV11-2 and TRBJ2-1, the full variable domain reads EAGVAQSPRYKIIEKRQSVAFWCNPISGHATLYWYQQILGQGPKLLIQFQNNGVVDDSQLPKDRFSAERLKGVDSTLKIQPAKLEDSAVYLCASSLSTGLINNEQFFGPGTRLTVL.

The CDR3 protein is CASRPQGDTEAFF. CDR3 DNA sequence: TGTGCCAGCAGACCACAGGGGGACACTGAAGCTTTCTTT. This rearrangement joins TRBV7-9 to TRBJ1-1; 8 bases map to TRBD1. Germline V CDR1 and CDR2: SEHNR, FQNEAQ (reference sequence). This CDR3 contains 13 residues. Unmatched junction bases numbered 3, after V lost 6 bases and J lost 3 bases.

The chain carries TRBV7-8 and TRBJ2-1; D is uncertain. The CDR3 contains 12 residues. The V end was cut by 5 bases, the J end by 5 bases, with 7 bases between. The germline gives CDR1 SGHVS, CDR2 FQNEAQ. CDR3 residues: CASSHENNEQFF. The CDR3 DNA reads TGTGCCAGCAGCCACGAAAACAATGAGCAGTTCTTC.

The V and J genes are TRBV9 and TRBJ2-1, with 11 bases fitting TRBD2. Germline-derived CDR1 and CDR2 are SGDLS and YYNGEE. The CDR3 is 15 residues long. Germline trimming cut 4 bases from V and 4 bases from J; bases unmatched to any gene: 4. The CDR3 region has the DNA TGTGCCAGCAGCACTAGCGGGAGCGAATACAATGAGCAGTTCTTC. It encodes CASSTSGSEYNEQFF.

Worth noting for this clone: The sample has other DNA sequences that encode this CDR3 too. The rearrangement links TRBV9 to TRBJ2-7; perhaps TRBD2 as D (5 bases). Germline V lookup: CDR1 SGDLS, CDR2 YYNGEE. V shed 2 bases and J shed 1 base, with 10 bases lying between them. This CDR3 contains 14 residues. The CDR3 sequence: CASSVGGRSYEQYF. The DNA for the CDR3 is TGTGCCAGCAGCGTGGGCGGGCGGTCCTACGAGCAGTACTTC.

The J gene is TRBJ2-3, the V gene TRBV4-1, with D unresolved. From germline, CDR1 is MGHRA and CDR2 YSYEKL. V lost 0 bases and J lost 5, with 9 bases in between. CDR3 length equals 14 residues. As DNA, the CDR3 is TGCGCCAGCAGCCAAGAACGGGCCTTAGATACGCAGTATTTT. It codes for CASSQERALDTQYF.

The chain joins TRBV29-1 to TRBJ1-4; TRBD1 might be the D (5 bases). The V and J ends lost 2 bases and 8 bases respectively, with 12 bases between them. CDR3 length equals 13 residues. The germline V gene has CDR1 SQVTM and CDR2 ANQGSEA. CDR3 protein: CSVEQGNSEKLFF. The CDR3 DNA sequence: TGCAGCGTTGAACAGGGAAATTCGGAAAAACTGTTTTTT.

This chain links TRBV18 with TRBJ2-7, with no clear D. Deletions cut 0 bases from V and 1 base from J, with 13 bases between. Germline lookup yields CDR1 KGHSH and CDR2 LQKENI. The CDR3 covers 16 residues. The DNA for the CDR3 is TGTGCCAGCTCACCACCGGGAAGTTCCTCGTCCTACGAGCAGTACTTC. It codes for CASSPPGSSSSYEQYF.

V is TRBV5-1 and J is TRBJ2-3, with TRBD2 as a possible D gene (5 bases). Germline V gives CDR1 SGHRS, CDR2 YFSETQ. The CDR3 is 14 amino acids. Trimming pared 2 bases from V and 6 bases from J, leaving 13 bases between. The CDR3 nucleotides read TGCGCCAGCAGCTTCGGCCGGGGATTTGATACGCAGTATTTT. Its protein is CASSFGRGFDTQYF. The whole variable domain, remainder taken from reference TRBV5-1 and TRBJ2-3, is KAGVTQTPRYLIKTRGQQVTLSCSPISGHRSVSWYQQTPGQGLQFLFEYFSETQRNKGNFPGRFSGRQFSNSRSEMNVSTLELGDSALYLCASSFGRGFDTQYFGPGTRLTVL.

V is TRBV14 and J is TRBJ2-1; D uncertain. Germline-derived CDR1 and CDR2 are SGHDN and FVKESK. Trimming removed 4 bases from V and 6 bases from J, with 4 bases in between. This CDR3 contains 11 residues. The CDR3 DNA is TGTGCCAGCAGCCGCAGCAATGAGCAGTTCTTC. This gives the protein CASSRSNEQFF.

The chain is built from TRBV7-9 and TRBJ2-7; D uncertain. V was trimmed by 8 bases and J by 3 bases, leaving 20 bases between them. The CDR3 length is 15 residues. Germline-derived CDR1 and CDR2 are SEHNR and FQNEAQ (reference sequence). The CDR3 sequence: CASEPVVSPGYEQYF. DNA for the CDR3: TGTGCCAGCGAGCCCGTGGTTAGCCCTGGCTACGAGCAGTACTTC.

V is TRBV21-1 and J is TRBJ2-4; the D call TRBD1 from the table was never checked on the DNA. TRBV21-1 is labeled a pseudogene. This CDR3 contains 18 residues. The CDR3 loop is CASSKGQGMSLAKNIQYF. DNA of the CDR3: TGTGCCAGCAGCAAGGGACAGGGGATGTCCCTAGCCAAAAACATTCAGTACTTC.

The rearrangement joins TRBV7-9 to TRBJ2-7; possibly TRBD2 for D (6 bases). The CDR3 length is 12 residues. V gave up 5 bases and J gave up 7 bases, with 12 bases separating them. In germline, CDR1 is SEHNR, CDR2 FQNEAQ (reference sequence). CDR3 nucleotides: TGTGCCAGCAGCCGACTAGTAAGAGAGCAGTACTTC. Its translation is CASSRLVREQYF.

DNA for the CDR3: TGTGCCAGCAGCGTAGATCCCTCCAGGGAGACCCAGTACTTC. It specifies CASSVDPSRETQYF. This rearrangement joins TRBV9 to TRBJ2-5; D call uncertain. The CDR3 is made up of 14 amino acids. The germline V gene has CDR1 SGDLS and CDR2 YYNGEE. Trimming left V 0 bases short and J 5 bases short, with 11 bases between.

This chain connects TRBV15 to TRBJ1-5, with D hard to call. The CDR3 has 14 residues. The germline V gene has CDR1 LNHNV and CDR2 YYDKDF (reference sequence). The V end was cut by 0 bases, the J end by 8 bases, with 11 bases between. The chain's CDR3 is CATSRDGSIEPQHF. CDR3 nucleotides: TGTGCCACCAGCAGAGATGGGTCGATAGAGCCCCAGCATTTT.